The 31 T cell receptor beta chains reported below all come from one sample, sequenced in a study of cytomegalovirus exposure and HLA in healthy donors. The study ran its PCR with 60 Vbeta and 13 Jbeta primers. The data were produced by immunoSEQ multiplex PCR, yet TCRdb's version contains in-frame clones alone and is incomplete. The data contain 100,000 to 150,000 clones, under 85% of them singletons. What was sequenced was PBMCs. The receptor source for this set is a woman in her forties or fifties in good health and CMV-seropositive.

The chain joins TRBV6-1 to TRBJ2-5; TRBD2 is a possible D gene (6 bases). The V end was cut by 2 bases, the J end by 4 bases, with 8 bases between. This CDR3 comprises 13 residues. Germline V gene lookup returns CDR1 MNHNS and CDR2 SASEGT. In DNA form, the CDR3 reads TGTGCCAGCAGTGAAATGGGGGGAGAGACCCAGTACTTC. Translating gives CASSEMGGETQYF.

The gene calls are TRBV6-1 and TRBJ2-5, with TRBD2 identical over 7 bases. CDR3 length: 14 residues. CDR1 and CDR2 from the germline V gene are MNHNS and SASEGT. The V segment lost 6 bases and the J segment 3 bases; nucleotides outside the gene matches: 7. CDR3 DNA sequence: TGTGCCAGCAGCCGCGGGGGTACCGAAGAGACCCAGTACTTC. Its protein is CASSRGGTEETQYF.

This clone appeared a single time. One end of the junction is discordant with germline, which a read error may explain. V usage is TRBV6-5 and J usage is TRBJ1-1, with a weak D call TRBD1 (5 bases). The CDR3 contains 12 residues. Germline V lookup: CDR1 MNHEY, CDR2 SVGAGI. The chain's CDR3 is CAGSYLGGEAFF. The CDR3 DNA is TGTGCCGGCAGTTACCTGGGAGGGGAGGCTTTCTTT.

This clone was seen only once. The chain is built from TRBV19 and TRBJ1-4, with a possible D match to TRBD1 (6 bases). Germline CDR1 LNHDA, CDR2 SQIVND (reference sequence). The CDR3 has 16 amino acids. Between the trimmed V and J ends, which lost 5 bases and 7 bases, there was a span of 20 bases. CDR3 in DNA: TGTGCCAGTAGTCCCGGCGTGGGCAGGGGATCTGAAAAACTGTTTTTT. As protein: CASSPGVGRGSEKLFF.

V is TRBV7-2 and J is TRBJ1-4; D uncertain. The CDR3 is 13 residues long. Germline V CDR1 and CDR2: SGHTA, FQGNSA. Deletions cut 0 bases from V and 8 bases from J, with 7 bases between. CDR3 coding DNA: TGTGCCAGCAGCTTAGCTCCCCCGGAAAAACTGTTTTTT. Translation: CASSLAPPEKLFF.

The V gene is TRBV6-4, the J gene TRBJ1-6; no firm D call. Trimming removed 4 bases at V and 8 bases at J, with 15 bases between. In germline, CDR1 is MRHNA, CDR2 SNTAGT. The CDR3 loop spans 15 amino acids. This chain's CDR3 is CASSVQVAPDSPLHF. CDR3 DNA sequence: TGTGCCAGCAGTGTGCAAGTAGCCCCCGATTCACCCCTCCACTTT.

This sequence joins TRBV29-1 and TRBJ1-5; D not certain. This CDR3 region has 12 residues. Per the germline V gene, CDR1 is SQVTM and CDR2 is ANQGSEA. V lost 4 bases and J 1 base, leaving 5 bases between the germline ends. CDR3 in amino acids: CSVGQSNQPQHF. CDR3 DNA sequence: TGCAGCGTTGGCCAGAGCAATCAGCCCCAGCATTTT.

This rearrangement joins TRBV18 to TRBJ1-5, with D perhaps matching TRBD1 (6 bases). This CDR3 comprises 14 residues. The ends were cut back, 6 bases at V and 6 bases at J, with 15 bases in the middle. Germline V gives CDR1 KGHSH, CDR2 LQKENI. The CDR3 sequence is CASSRDRSGQPQHF. The CDR3 DNA reads TGTGCCAGCTCTCGAGACAGGAGCGGTCAGCCCCAGCATTTT.

The rearrangement joins TRBV6-1 to TRBJ1-6; D not resolved. The V gene's germline CDR1 is MNHNS and CDR2 SASEGT. Trimming left V 3 bases short and J 6 bases short, with 6 bases between. The CDR3 extends over 13 amino acids. The CDR3 DNA follows: TGTGCCAGCAGTGAGTTTAGTAATTCACCCCTCCACTTT. It codes for CASSEFSNSPLHF.

The CDR3 sequence is CASSFGVGQETQYF. The DNA for the CDR3 is TGTGCCAGCAGCTTCGGGGTCGGGCAAGAGACCCAGTACTTC. The chain carries TRBV11-3 and TRBJ2-5; weak D call: TRBD2 (5 bases). Germline V gene data show CDR1 as SGHNT and CDR2 as YENEEA. Trimming took 3 bases from V and 2 from J, leaving 10 bases between them. The CDR3 has 14 residues.

About this clone itself: The junction does not match germline at one end; this may be a read error. This sequence joins TRBV6-5 and TRBJ1-2; D may be TRBD1 (6 bases). The CDR3 consists of 13 residues. The germline V gene encodes CDR1 MNHEY and CDR2 SVGAGI. The CDR3 nucleotides are TGTGCCACCTCGCCCGACAGGAGCTATGGCTACCCCTTC. As protein: CATSPDRSYGYPF.

This chain uses TRBV2 with TRBJ2-7; 7 bases match TRBD2. From germline, CDR1 is SNHLY and CDR2 FYNNEI. The V segment lost 3 bases and the J segment 3 bases; nucleotides outside the gene matches: 5. The length of the CDR3 is 14 residues. CDR3: CASSDGLGDYEQYF. The CDR3 DNA reads TGTGCCAGCAGTGATGGACTAGGAGACTACGAGCAGTACTTC.

This clone was seen a handful of times. The chain is built from TRBV11-2 and TRBJ2-3; no clear D. The CDR3 runs 13 residues. Germline V lookup: CDR1 SGHAT, CDR2 FQNNGV. Trimming took off 3 bases at V and 2 bases at J, with 6 bases between the two ends. CDR3: CASSLSPTDTQYF. The CDR3 nucleotides are TGTGCCAGCAGCTTGAGCCCCACAGATACGCAGTATTTT.

The chain carries TRBV6-6 and TRBJ2-7, with TRBD2 matching 7 bases. CDR1 MNHNY and CDR2 SVGAGI come from the germline V gene (reference sequence). This CDR3 comprises 14 residues. V shed 5 bases, J shed 3 bases, and the junction held 7 bases outside the gene matches. The CDR3 reads CASSPSGASYEQYF. In DNA form, the CDR3 reads TGTGCCAGCAGTCCGAGCGGGGCCAGCTACGAGCAGTACTTC.

The chain uses TRBV6-1 and TRBJ1-1, with 7 bases fitting TRBD1. This CDR3 region has 14 residues. Germline lookup yields CDR1 MNHNS and CDR2 SASEGT. V was pared by 6 bases and J by 0 bases, with 4 bases of the junction left unmatched. CDR3 in DNA: TGTGCCAGCAGAATCGACAGGGTGAACACTGAAGCTTTCTTT. Amino acid sequence: CASRIDRVNTEAFF.

In DNA, the CDR3 is TGTGCCAGCAGTGAACGGGGACAGGTAGTTCAGCCCCAGCATTTT. Encoded protein: CASSERGQVVQPQHF. V and J are TRBV6-1 and TRBJ1-5, with 8 bases identical to TRBD1. CDR1 is MNHNS, CDR2 SASEGT, per germline. The CDR3 extends over 15 amino acids. Trimming at V came to 2 bases and at J to 6 bases, leaving 6 bases not matched to a gene.

The chain couples TRBV2 to TRBJ2-2; 16 positions match TRBD2. The germline V gene has CDR1 SNHLY and CDR2 FYNNEI. V shed 10 bases, J shed 1 base, and the junction held 6 bases outside the gene matches. The CDR3 is 17 amino acids. DNA of the CDR3: TGTGCCATCCTGGGACTAGCGGGGGGGCAGAACACCGGGGAGCTGTTTTTT. Amino acids: CAILGLAGGQNTGELFF.

The chain uses TRBV4-3 and TRBJ1-1, with 7 bases matching TRBD1. The germline V gene has CDR1 LGHNA and CDR2 YSLEER. With V trimmed by 0 bases and J by 3 bases, 4 bases remained unmatched. The CDR3 contains 15 residues. The CDR3 spells CASSQDPTGDTEAFF. The CDR3 region has the DNA TGCGCCAGCAGCCAAGATCCCACAGGGGACACTGAAGCTTTCTTT.

V usage is TRBV5-6 and J usage is TRBJ2-7; D is ambiguous. This CDR3 has 13 residues. Trimming took 7 bases from V and 2 from J, leaving 13 bases between them. Germline CDR1 and CDR2: SGHDT and YYEEEE. For the CDR3, the DNA is TGTGCCAGCTCTCTCATAGCCGCCTACGAGCAGTACTTC. The encoded protein is CASSLIAAYEQYF.

This clone was seen a handful of times. The V call is TRBV6-5, the J call TRBJ1-2; TRBD1 matches 7 bases. CDR1 MNHEY and CDR2 SVGAGI come from the germline V gene. Trimming removed 0 bases from V and 6 bases from J; junction bases left unmatched: 1. The CDR3 is made up of 13 amino acids. The CDR3 nucleotides are TGTGCCAGCAGTTACTCACAGGGGAATGGCTACACCTTC. It specifies CASSYSQGNGYTF.

V usage is TRBV6-4 and J usage is TRBJ1-4, with a weak D call TRBD1 (6 bases). V lost 6 bases, J lost 5 bases, and 16 bases lay in between. The V gene's germline CDR1 is MRHNA and CDR2 SNTAGT. The CDR3 is 15 residues long. The CDR3 is CASREPGHKNEKLFF. The CDR3 bases are TGTGCCAGCAGGGAGCCGGGACATAAGAATGAAAAACTGTTTTTT.

The V and J genes are TRBV7-6 and TRBJ2-7; no clear D gene. The CDR3 extends over 14 amino acids. Deletions cut 1 base from V and 3 bases from J, with 10 bases between. Per germline, CDR1 SGHVS and CDR2 FNYEAQ. Here the CDR3 reads CASSLGTANYEQYF. For the CDR3, the DNA is TGTGCCAGCAGCTTAGGTACAGCAAACTACGAGCAGTACTTC.

The chain is built from TRBV2 and TRBJ2-5, with 7 nucleotides matching TRBD1. With 10 bases clipped from V and 2 bases from J, the junction kept 7 bases outside the gene matches. The CDR3 contains 13 residues. Germline V CDR1 and CDR2: SNHLY, FYNNEI. This CDR3 reads CAKGQEHQETQYF. CDR3 sequence (DNA): TGTGCCAAAGGACAGGAACATCAAGAGACCCAGTACTTC.

This sequence joins TRBV5-1 and TRBJ2-7, with D tentatively TRBD1 (6 bases). The CDR3 loop spans 13 amino acids. From germline, CDR1 is SGHRS and CDR2 YFSETQ. The V and J ends lost 2 bases and 3 bases respectively, with 9 bases between them. This CDR3 is CASSLQGIYEQYF. CDR3 in DNA: TGCGCCAGCAGCTTACAGGGCATCTACGAGCAGTACTTC.

The chain employs TRBV2 and TRBJ1-1; 8 bases are a match to TRBD1. Germline V gene sequence: CDR1 SNHLY, CDR2 FYNNEI. The CDR3 has 15 amino acids. With 6 bases clipped from V and 0 bases from J, the junction kept 6 bases outside the gene matches. The chain's CDR3 is CASRGETGVNTEAFF. CDR3 DNA sequence: TGTGCCAGCAGGGGGGAGACAGGGGTGAACACTGAAGCTTTCTTT. Using reference TRBV2 and TRBJ1-1 for the parts outside the CDR3, the full variable domain is EPEVTQTPSHQVTQMGQEVILRCVPISNHLYFYWYRQILGQKVEFLVSFYNNEISEKSEIFDDQFSVERPDGSNFTLKIRSTKLEDSAMYFCASRGETGVNTEAFFGQGTRLTVV.

The chain couples TRBV13 to TRBJ2-2; tentatively, D is TRBD2 (6 bases). In germline, CDR1 is PRHDT, CDR2 FYEKMQ (reference sequence). V lost 4 bases and J 5 bases, leaving 11 bases between the germline ends. The CDR3 runs 14 residues. The CDR3 spells CASSWNRGTGELFF. As DNA, the CDR3 is TGTGCCAGCAGCTGGAACCGGGGGACCGGGGAGCTGTTTTTT.

The gene calls are TRBV2 and TRBJ2-7, with D perhaps matching TRBD1 (6 bases). The length of the CDR3 is 13 residues. V was pared by 4 bases and J by 5 bases, with 12 bases between. Germline loops: CDR1 SNHLY, CDR2 FYNNEI. CDR3 amino acids: CASSVFNRDEQYF. DNA of the CDR3: TGTGCCAGCAGTGTCTTCAACAGGGACGAGCAGTACTTC.

In this sample, this clone turned up once. The chain is built from TRBV11-2 and TRBJ2-7; maybe TRBD2 (6 bases). The CDR3 contains 13 residues. V lost 2 bases, J lost 4 bases, and 9 bases lay in between. Germline V CDR1 and CDR2: SGHAT, FQNNGV. The DNA for the CDR3 is TGTGCCAGCAGCTTACGGGGGTTTTACGAGCAGTACTTC. Protein: CASSLRGFYEQYF.

The gene calls are TRBV7-9 and TRBJ2-5, with D possibly matching TRBD1 (7 bases). This CDR3 has 13 amino acids. The V gene's germline CDR1 is SEHNR and CDR2 FQNEAQ (reference sequence). Trimming left V 7 bases short and J 5 bases short, with 14 bases between. The DNA for the CDR3 is TGTGCCAGCACGACTTCAGGGGGGGAGACCCAGTACTTC. Residues: CASTTSGGETQYF.

The rearrangement uses TRBV5-1 and TRBJ1-4, with 7 bases fitting TRBD1. The CDR3 is made up of 16 amino acids. After removal of 2 bases from V and 0 bases from J, the junction contained 4 bases not matched to a gene. Germline values: CDR1 SGHRS, CDR2 YFSETQ. DNA of the CDR3: TGCGCCAGCAGCTTCGGACAGGTTGCAACTAATGAAAAACTGTTTTTT. This codes for CASSFGQVATNEKLFF.

The chain is built from TRBV7-2 and TRBJ2-7, with 9 bases matching TRBD1. The CDR3 extends over 14 amino acids. Looked up from germline, CDR1 is SGHTA and CDR2 is FQGNSA. V shed 3 bases and J 4 bases; nucleotides not matched to a gene: 4. The CDR3 spells CASSFRDRVYEQYF. The CDR3 DNA follows: TGTGCCAGCAGCTTCCGGGACAGGGTGTACGAGCAGTACTTC.